The next 16 T cell receptor beta chains were all read from a single sample in a study of CXCR3-negative and CXCR3-positive naive CD8 T cells. Study findings and constraints: Naive cells with CXCR3 showed TRB CDR3s that were more hydrophobic than those in CXCR3-negative naive cells.

The antigens these receptors bind are not known. The method, 5' RACE with UMI labels, was used to prepare the TRB cDNA libraries. TCRdb re-called the 5' RACE reads and shows each CDR3 protein once, DNA omitted. The sample features 120,000 to 150,000 distinct CDR3 sequences, with about 0.3% in its top ten. Sequenced: naive CXCR3+ CD8+ T cells from blood. Subset: CD45RO-CCR7+CD27+CD95- naive CD8+ T cells expressing CXCR3 (TNR3+). The receptors stem from a human donor in good health. Some clones in this sample may be carry-over from other donors' samples.

The rearrangement joins TRBV12-3 or TRBV12-4 to TRBJ2-7; TCRdb names TRBD1, which stays unverified in the absence of DNA. The CDR3 contains 13 residues. Here the CDR3 reads CASSPGTGYEQYF.

The chain combines TRBV15 with TRBJ1-2; with no DNA, the TCRdb D assignment of TRBD1 cannot be verified. CDR1 LNHNV and CDR2 YYDKDF come from the germline V gene (reference sequence). This CDR3 comprises 14 residues. The CDR3 sequence is CATSRADRGHGYTF.

This chain connects TRBV6-6 to TRBJ2-7; checking the TCRdb D call of TRBD2 is not possible without DNA. CDR1 MNHNY and CDR2 SVGAGI come from the germline V gene (reference sequence). The CDR3 is 16 residues long. The chain's CDR3 is CASSYSGGESSYEQYF.

The chain is built from TRBV7-6 and TRBJ2-5; TCRdb's D call of TRBD2 is untestable without DNA. This CDR3 comprises 14 residues. Germline CDR1 is SGHVS and CDR2 is FNYEAQ. Here the CDR3 reads CASSSRTSTETQYF.

The chain recombines TRBV20-1 with TRBJ1-1; lacking DNA, the TRBD1 call made by TCRdb goes unchecked. Germline-derived CDR1 and CDR2 are DFQATT and SNEGSKA (reference sequence). The CDR3 length is 13 residues. CDR3 loop: CSARDRGGTEAFF.

V usage is TRBV28 and J usage is TRBJ1-1; TCRdb gives TRBD1 as the D gene, but with no DNA this cannot be confirmed. The CDR3 has 17 residues. In germline, CDR1 is MDHEN, CDR2 SYDVKM. The CDR3: CASSFSPPTGMNTEAFF. The entire variable domain, with the rest obtained from reference TRBV28 and TRBJ1-1, is as follows: DVKVTQSSRYLVKRTGEKVFLECVQDMDHENMFWYRQDPGLGLRLIYFSYDVKMKEKGDIPEGYSVSREKKERFSLILESASTNQTSMYLCASSFSPPTGMNTEAFFGQGTRLTVV.

The chain links TRBV12-3 or TRBV12-4 to TRBJ1-2. The CDR3 consists of 14 residues. The CDR3 sequence: CASSYSGRPYGYTF.

The chain links TRBV6-2 or TRBV6-3 to TRBJ2-2; TCRdb's D gene call, TRBD2, goes unchecked for lack of DNA. The CDR3 is 14 amino acids. CDR1 is MNHEY and CDR2 is SVGEGT in the germline V gene. The CDR3 sequence: CASTAGSNTGELFF.

This CDR3 is CASSRPGSYEQYF. The J gene is TRBJ2-7, the V gene TRBV4-1. This CDR3 region has 13 residues. Per the germline V gene, CDR1 is MGHRA and CDR2 is YSYEKL.

CDR3 sequence reads: CASSLEAGGMNTEAFF. The chain employs TRBV13 and TRBJ1-1; TCRdb proposes TRBD1, but this gene call is untestable without DNA. Germline V gene lookup returns CDR1 PRHDT and CDR2 FYEKMQ (reference sequence). The CDR3 is 16 amino acids.

This chain uses TRBV5-1 with TRBJ2-3; the TCRdb call, TRBD1, lacks DNA for checking. CDR3 size: 15 residues. Germline lookup yields CDR1 SGHRS and CDR2 YFSETQ. This chain's CDR3 is CASSFGTGATDTQYF.

The V call is TRBV20-1, the J call TRBJ2-1; the D call of TRBD2 rests on TCRdb alone, since no DNA is present to check it. The V gene's germline CDR1 is DFQATT and CDR2 SNEGSKA (reference sequence). The CDR3 spans 17 residues. The CDR3: CSARDWLGEGTGNEQFF.

This rearrangement joins TRBV20-1 to TRBJ2-5. Germline CDR1 reads DFQATT; CDR2 reads SNEGSKA (reference sequence). The CDR3 has 18 residues. CDR3 protein: CSARDVWAATDLQETQYF.

The CDR3 protein is CSVAGTTRWEAFF. The rearrangement links TRBV29-1 to TRBJ1-1; TCRdb designates TRBD1, a call that cannot be tested without DNA. Germline V gives CDR1 SQVTM, CDR2 ANQGSEA. The CDR3 runs 13 residues. The whole variable domain, remainder taken from reference TRBV29-1 and TRBJ1-1, is SAVISQKPSRDICQRGTSLTIQCQVDSQVTMMFWYRQQPGQSLTLIATANQGSEATYESGFVIDKFPISRPNLTFSTLTVSNMSPEDSSIYLCSVAGTTRWEAFFGQGTRLTVV.

This chain joins TRBV20-1 and TRBJ2-7. The CDR3 extends over 16 amino acids. Germline CDR1 DFQATT, CDR2 SNEGSKA (reference sequence). The CDR3 here is CSAPHLEVTGSYEQYF.

V is TRBV5-1 and J is TRBJ2-1; the D call from TCRdb, TRBD2, cannot be confirmed without DNA. Per germline, CDR1 SGHRS and CDR2 YFSETQ. CDR3 length: 16 amino acids. The CDR3 loop is CASSPQEGLTYNEQFF.